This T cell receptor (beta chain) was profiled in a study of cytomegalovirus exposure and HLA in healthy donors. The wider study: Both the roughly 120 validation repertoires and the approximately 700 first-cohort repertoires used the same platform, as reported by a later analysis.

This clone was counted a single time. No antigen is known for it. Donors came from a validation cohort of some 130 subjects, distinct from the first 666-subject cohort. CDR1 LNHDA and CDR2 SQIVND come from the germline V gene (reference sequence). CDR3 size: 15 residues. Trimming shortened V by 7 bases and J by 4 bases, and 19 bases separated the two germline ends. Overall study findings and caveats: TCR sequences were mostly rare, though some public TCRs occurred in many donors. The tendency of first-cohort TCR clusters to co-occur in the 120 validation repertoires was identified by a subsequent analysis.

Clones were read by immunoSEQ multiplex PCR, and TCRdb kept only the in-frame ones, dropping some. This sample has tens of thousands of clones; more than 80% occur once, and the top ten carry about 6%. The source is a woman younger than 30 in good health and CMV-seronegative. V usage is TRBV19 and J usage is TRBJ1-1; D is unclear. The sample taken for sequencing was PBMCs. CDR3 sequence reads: CASTLLGFGGTEAFF. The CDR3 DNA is TGTGCCAGTACCCTACTAGGGTTCGGAGGCACTGAAGCTTTCTTT.